Below, 30 T cell receptor beta chains from the same sample are listed, as sequenced in a study of blood T cells in healthy people across ages. The authors ran a second PCR of roughly 7 to 11 cycles using a sample-barcoded 5' primer and a J-beta primer mix. TCRdb recomputed calls from the 5' RACE reads with MiXCR, one row per CDR3 protein. The data show about 800,000 distinct CDR3 sequences, around a quarter seen once. In addition, the sample was reused for a study of T cells of mothers and their children.

Sequencing input: blood. The receptors derive from a boy aged 10-17 years in good health.

The chain couples TRBV7-8 to TRBJ1-1; D ambiguous. This CDR3 comprises 17 residues. Germline assignment: CDR1 SGHVS and CDR2 FQNEAQ. V was shortened by 1 base and J by 1 base, with 16 bases between the two germline ends. The CDR3 region has the DNA TGTGCCAGCAGCTTAGTAGGCCATCTAACTACGAACACTGAAGCTTTCTTT. This sequence encodes CASSLVGHLTTNTEAFF.

This clonotype appeared many times. This sequence joins TRBV7-9 and TRBJ1-2, with a tentative D call TRBD1 (6 bases). The V and J ends lost 3 bases and 2 bases respectively, with 7 bases between them. This CDR3 is built from 13 residues. The germline V gene encodes CDR1 SEHNR and CDR2 FQNEAQ (reference sequence). The CDR3 DNA reads TGTGCCAGCAGCTTCGGGACAAACTATGGCTACACCTTC. Protein: CASSFGTNYGYTF.

This sequence joins TRBV5-6 and TRBJ2-7; D is perhaps TRBD1 (7 bases). The CDR3 contains 16 residues. Germline V CDR1 and CDR2: SGHDT, YYEEEE. The ends were cut back, 1 base at V and 3 bases at J, with 17 bases in the middle. The CDR3 coding sequence is TGTGCCAGCAGCTTGTGGTCGGCGGGACAGAGCTACGAGCAGTACTTC. As protein: CASSLWSAGQSYEQYF.

The gene calls are TRBV28 and TRBJ2-3, with a possible D match to TRBD1 (6 bases). The V end was cut by 7 bases, the J end by 0 bases, with 8 bases between. This CDR3 is built from 13 residues. Germline CDR1 MDHEN, CDR2 SYDVKM. The CDR3 here is CASKGHSTDTQYF. The CDR3 bases are TGTGCCAGCAAGGGACATAGCACAGATACGCAGTATTTT.

The chain links TRBV29-1 to TRBJ2-7; no clear D. The CDR3 length is 13 residues. With 7 bases removed from V and 2 bases from J, the gap between germline ends came to 15 bases. Germline assignment: CDR1 SQVTM and CDR2 ANQGSEA. This chain's CDR3 is CSATLGQPYEQYF. For the CDR3, the DNA is TGCAGCGCTACTCTTGGGCAGCCCTACGAGCAGTACTTC.

This clonotype was recorded a few times. J is TRBJ2-1 and V is TRBV7-3; 7 bases are shared with TRBD1. Looked up from germline, CDR1 is SGHTA and CDR2 is FQGTGA. V was clipped by 3 bases and J by 3 bases; unmatched bases: 5. The CDR3 runs 15 residues. Written as DNA, the CDR3 is TGTGCCAGCAGCTTGGTGACAGGGTTCTACAATGAGCAGTTCTTC. Its protein is CASSLVTGFYNEQFF.

The chain uses TRBV29-1 and TRBJ2-7; D might be TRBD2 (5 bases). The CDR3 totals 12 residues. CDR1 and CDR2 from the germline V gene are SQVTM and ANQGSEA. Between the trimmed V and J ends, which lost 6 bases and 2 bases, there was a span of 11 bases. CDR3 residues: CSVRETAYEQYF. The DNA for the CDR3 is TGCAGCGTCCGGGAAACAGCCTACGAGCAGTACTTC.

The gene calls are TRBV5-4 and TRBJ2-3, with D possibly TRBD2 on 6 matching bases. The CDR3 consists of 14 residues. CDR1 is SGHNT and CDR2 is YYREEE in the germline V gene (reference sequence). Trimming took 3 bases from V and 5 from J, leaving 13 bases between them. Here the CDR3 reads CASSSRERGDTQYF. As DNA, the CDR3 is TGTGCCAGCAGCTCCCGGGAGAGGGGAGATACGCAGTATTTT. Together with reference TRBV5-4 and TRBJ2-3, the CDR3 gives the full variable domain: ETGVTQSPTHLIKTRGQQVTLRCSSQSGHNTVSWYQQALGQGPQFIFQYYREEENGRGNFPPRFSGLQFPNYSSELNVNALELDDSALYLCASSSRERGDTQYFGPGTRLTVL.

This clonotype was detected only a few times. Germline and junction disagree at one end, which may indicate a read error. The chain joins TRBV28 to TRBJ2-4; 9 bases are shared with TRBD1. Germline lookup yields CDR1 MDHEN and CDR2 SYDVKM. This CDR3 is 14 amino acids long. The CDR3 nucleotides are TGTGTCAGCACCATCGCCGGGACAGGGAACATTCAGTACTTC. It is translated as CVSTIAGTGNIQYF.

The chain joins TRBV12-3 or TRBV12-4 to TRBJ1-4; D is unclear. The CDR3 contains 13 residues. V lost 9 bases, J lost 4 bases, and 12 bases lay in between. The CDR3 protein is CASRTVGNEKLFF. CDR3 DNA: TGTGCCAGTAGAACCGTGGGTAATGAAAAACTGTTTTTT.

In this sample, this clonotype turned up a few times. V is TRBV9 and J is TRBJ2-5; 9 bases are shared with TRBD2. CDR1 SGDLS and CDR2 YYNGEE come from the germline V gene. With V trimmed by 2 bases and J by 5 bases, 13 bases remained unmatched. CDR3 size: 17 residues. CDR3 in amino acids: CASSVAATSGLLETQYF. The CDR3 DNA reads as TGTGCCAGCAGCGTGGCCGCTACTAGCGGGCTTTTGGAGACCCAGTACTTC.

This rearrangement joins TRBV5-4 to TRBJ2-7, with D possibly being TRBD2 (5 bases). CDR1 and CDR2 (germline): SGHNT, YYREEE (reference sequence). The CDR3 loop spans 14 amino acids. Trimming cost V 0 bases and J 5 bases, with 12 bases left between them. The CDR3 sequence is CASSLEIASHEQYF. CDR3 bases: TGTGCCAGCAGCTTGGAAATAGCGTCCCACGAGCAGTACTTC.

The chain carries TRBV7-2 and TRBJ2-5; D is ambiguous. V shed 1 base and J shed 1 base, with 10 bases lying between them. CDR1 is SGHTA, CDR2 FQGNSA, per germline. This CDR3 has 15 amino acids. DNA for the CDR3: TGTGCCAGCAGCTTAGTCCCACAGTCCCAAGAGACCCAGTACTTC. Translated: CASSLVPQSQETQYF.

The chain uses TRBV28 and TRBJ1-2, with D maybe TRBD1 (5 bases). Trimming pared 7 bases from V and 7 bases from J, leaving 7 bases between. Germline loops: CDR1 MDHEN, CDR2 SYDVKM. The CDR3 runs to 10 residues. In nucleotides, the CDR3 is TGTGCCAGCAAGGGGTTTGGCTACACCTTC. This gives the protein CASKGFGYTF.

This clonotype has a handful of counts. The chain employs TRBV4-3 and TRBJ2-4; TRBD1 aligns across 11 bases. The CDR3 runs to 15 residues. The germline V gene has CDR1 LGHNA and CDR2 YSLEER. V trimming: 1 base; J trimming: 7 bases; junction bases outside the gene matches: 3. In nucleotides, the CDR3 is TGCGCCAGCAGCCAAGGGACAGGGGGCGCCAACATTCAGTACTTC. Translated: CASSQGTGGANIQYF.

The chain couples TRBV28 to TRBJ2-1; the match to TRBD2 covers 8 bases. The DNA end is more similar to TRBJ2-5, so the J call may be wrong. CDR1 and CDR2 (germline): MDHEN, SYDVKM. This CDR3 has 14 residues. The CDR3 DNA reads as TGTGCCAGCAGTTTTTTAGCGGGAAAAGAGACCCAGTACTTC. Amino acid sequence: CASSFLAGKETQYF.

Many counts were recorded for this clonotype. The gene calls are TRBV4-3 and TRBJ2-5; 9 bases map to TRBD1. The J call may be wrong; the DNA end is better matched by TRBJ2-7. The CDR3 extends over 13 amino acids. Germline V CDR1 and CDR2: LGHNA, YSLEER. This chain's CDR3 is CASSPGTGSEQYF. The CDR3 region has the DNA TGCGCCAGCAGCCCCGGGACAGGGAGCGAGCAGTACTTC.

In this sample, this clonotype turned up a few times. V and J are TRBV15 and TRBJ1-2, with a tentative D call TRBD1 (5 bases). From germline, CDR1 is LNHNV and CDR2 YYDKDF (reference sequence). The V gene lost 1 base and the J gene lost 3 bases, with 12 bases spanning the gap. The CDR3 contains 15 residues. The CDR3 loop reads CATSRVGGSDYGYTF. CDR3 coding DNA: TGTGCCACCAGCAGAGTGGGGGGGTCCGACTATGGCTACACCTTC.

A note on this clonotype: At one end the junction does not follow the germline gene, possibly because of a read error. J is TRBJ2-4 and V is TRBV7-3; 11 bases are a match to TRBD2. The CDR3 spans 14 residues. CDR1 and CDR2 (germline): SGHTA, FQGTGA. The CDR3: CASIPGLAENIQCF. The CDR3 DNA reads TGTGCCAGCATCCCGGGACTAGCGGAAAACATTCAGTGCTTC. Full variable domain (remainder filled in from reference TRBV7-3 and TRBJ2-4): GAGVSQTPSNKVTEKGKYVELRCDPISGHTALYWYRQSLGQGPEFLIYFQGTGAADDSGLPNDRFFAVRPEGSVSTLKIQRTERGDSAVYLCASIPGLAENIQCFGAGTRLSVL.

This clonotype was observed a single time. The V and J genes are TRBV20-1 and TRBJ2-5; D is unresolved. The CDR3 contains 12 residues. The ends were cut back, 0 bases at V and 4 bases at J, with 6 bases in the middle. Germline V CDR1 and CDR2: DFQATT, SNEGSKA (reference sequence). CDR3 sequence (DNA): TGCAGTGCTAGAGAGGGATCAGAGACCCAGTACTTC. Translating it yields CSAREGSETQYF.

This clonotype has only a few counts. The chain is built from TRBV2 and TRBJ2-7; D is undetermined. The CDR3 is made up of 13 amino acids. The V gene's germline CDR1 is SNHLY and CDR2 FYNNEI. Trimming shortened V by 3 bases and J by 0 bases, and 6 bases separated the two germline ends. CDR3 coding DNA: TGTGCCAGCAGTGAGCACGGCTCCTACGAGCAGTACTTC. This gives the protein CASSEHGSYEQYF.

The rearrangement joins TRBV14 to TRBJ2-5; the D gene is possibly TRBD2 (6 bases). The J call may be faulty, since TRBJ2-1 better matches the DNA end. The CDR3 spans 14 residues. Looked up from germline, CDR1 is SGHDN and CDR2 is FVKESK. The CDR3 sequence is CASSQDQVAGLQFF. The CDR3 DNA follows: TGTGCCAGCAGCCAAGATCAGGTGGCGGGACTTCAGTTCTTC.

In this sample, this clonotype turned up a few times. The chain uses TRBV6-5 and TRBJ2-1; 9 bases are a match to TRBD2. CDR1 and CDR2 (germline): MNHEY, SVGAGI. V gave up 0 bases and J gave up 8 bases; unmatched junction bases: 8. The CDR3 covers 16 residues. The CDR3 DNA reads as TGTGCCAGCAGTTACTCCAGGACTAGCGTAGGTGATGAGCAGTTCTTC. Translating it yields CASSYSRTSVGDEQFF.

The sample holds a few counts of this clonotype. The chain has TRBV7-8 and TRBJ2-6; no definite D call. CDR3 length: 16 amino acids. Deletions cut 5 bases from V and 0 bases from J, with 11 bases between. Germline lookup yields CDR1 SGHVS and CDR2 FQNEAQ. CDR3 amino acids: CASSLPRSSGANVLTF. The CDR3 bases are TGTGCCAGCAGCCTCCCAAGATCCTCTGGGGCCAACGTCCTGACTTTC.

This clonotype was seen only a few times. The rearrangement joins TRBV6-2 or TRBV6-3 to TRBJ1-5; possibly TRBD1 for D (6 bases). V was cut by 5 bases and J by 10 bases, with 9 bases left in between. The CDR3 runs 11 residues. Per the germline V gene, CDR1 is MNHEY and CDR2 is SVGEGT. The CDR3 DNA reads TGTGCCAGCAGTCCAGGGGTTCCCCAGCATTTT. Translating gives CASSPGVPQHF.

The CDR3 loop reads CASSPSHYNEQFF. The CDR3 DNA follows: TGTGCCAGCAGTCCCTCCCACTACAATGAGCAGTTCTTC. The rearrangement uses TRBV27 and TRBJ2-1; D ambiguous. The CDR3 runs 13 residues. Germline V lookup: CDR1 MNHEY, CDR2 SMNVEV (reference sequence). V was trimmed by 5 bases and J by 3 bases, leaving 8 bases between them.

The chain has TRBV7-9 and TRBJ1-1; no definite D call. CDR3 length equals 14 residues. Looked up from germline, CDR1 is SEHNR and CDR2 is FQNEAQ (reference sequence). The germline V and J ends were trimmed by 2 bases and 1 base, with 8 bases remaining between them. CDR3 amino acids: CASSLNQANTEAFF. CDR3 nucleotides: TGTGCCAGCAGCTTAAATCAGGCGAACACTGAAGCTTTCTTT.

This clonotype was recorded a few times. This chain uses TRBV3-1 with TRBJ2-5; TRBD2 matches at 9 bases. Germline assignment: CDR1 LGHDT and CDR2 YNNKEL (reference sequence). The CDR3 totals 15 residues. The ends lost 7 bases at V and 4 bases at J; junction bases unmatched: 10. The CDR3 loop is CASNRPNSGRETQYF. The CDR3 bases are TGTGCCAGCAACAGACCTAATAGCGGGAGAGAGACCCAGTACTTC.

The chain employs TRBV29-1 and TRBJ2-4, with TRBD2 as a possible D gene (5 bases). The CDR3 has 17 residues. Germline V gene sequence: CDR1 SQVTM, CDR2 ANQGSEA. The V end lost 3 bases, the J end lost 5 bases, and 23 bases lay between the germline ends. DNA of the CDR3: TGCAGCGTTGAGACCCCTCGGGGTGATCCGAGGGAAAACATTCAGTACTTC. It translates to CSVETPRGDPRENIQYF.

There are a few counts of this clonotype. The chain has TRBV11-3 and TRBJ2-6; a weak D match, TRBD1 (6 bases). There are 17 residues in the CDR3. Germline CDR1 and CDR2: SGHNT and YENEEA. Trimming removed 5 bases at V and 0 bases at J, with 14 bases between. CDR3 protein: CASSATGSSSGANVLTF. The CDR3, as DNA: TGTGCCAGCAGCGCGACAGGTTCGAGCTCTGGGGCCAACGTCCTGACTTTC. Full variable domain (outside the CDR3, taken from reference TRBV11-3 and TRBJ2-6): EAGVVQSPRYKIIEKKQPVAFWCNPISGHNTLYWYLQNLGQGPELLIRYENEEAVDDSQLPKDRFSAERLKGVDSTLKIQPAELGDSAVYLCASSATGSSSGANVLTFGAGSRLTVL.